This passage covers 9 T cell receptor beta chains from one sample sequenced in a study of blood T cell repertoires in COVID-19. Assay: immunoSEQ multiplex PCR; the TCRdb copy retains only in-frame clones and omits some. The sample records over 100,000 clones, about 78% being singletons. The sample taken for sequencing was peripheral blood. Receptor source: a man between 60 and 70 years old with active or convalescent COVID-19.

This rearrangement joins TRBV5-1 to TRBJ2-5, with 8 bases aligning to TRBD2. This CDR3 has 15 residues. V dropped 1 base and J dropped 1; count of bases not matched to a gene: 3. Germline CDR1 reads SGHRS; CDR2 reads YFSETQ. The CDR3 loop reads CASSLIGRAQETQYF. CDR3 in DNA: TGCGCCAGCAGCTTGATCGGGAGGGCCCAAGAGACCCAGTACTTC. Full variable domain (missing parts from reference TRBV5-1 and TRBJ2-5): KAGVTQTPRYLIKTRGQQVTLSCSPISGHRSVSWYQQTPGQGLQFLFEYFSETQRNKGNFPGRFSGRQFSNSRSEMNVSTLELGDSALYLCASSLIGRAQETQYFGPGTRLLVL.

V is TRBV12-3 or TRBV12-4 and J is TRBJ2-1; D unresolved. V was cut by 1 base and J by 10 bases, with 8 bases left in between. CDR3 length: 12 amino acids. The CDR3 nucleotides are TGTGCCAGCAGTTTAGAAGCCGCGGAGCAGTTCTTC. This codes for CASSLEAAEQFF.

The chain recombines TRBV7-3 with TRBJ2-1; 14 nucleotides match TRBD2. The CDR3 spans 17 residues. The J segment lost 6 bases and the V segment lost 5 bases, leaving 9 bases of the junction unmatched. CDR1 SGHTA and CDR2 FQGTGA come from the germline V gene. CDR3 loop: CASSPLPGTSGSNEQFF. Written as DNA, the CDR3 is TGTGCCAGCAGCCCACTCCCCGGGACTAGCGGGAGCAATGAGCAGTTCTTC.

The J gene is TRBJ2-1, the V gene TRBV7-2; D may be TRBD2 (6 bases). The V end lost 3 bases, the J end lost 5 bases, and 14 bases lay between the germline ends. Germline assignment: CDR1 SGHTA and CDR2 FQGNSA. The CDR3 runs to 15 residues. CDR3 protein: CASSFPGTFNNEQFF. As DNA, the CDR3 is TGTGCCAGCAGCTTCCCCGGGACTTTTAACAATGAGCAGTTCTTC.

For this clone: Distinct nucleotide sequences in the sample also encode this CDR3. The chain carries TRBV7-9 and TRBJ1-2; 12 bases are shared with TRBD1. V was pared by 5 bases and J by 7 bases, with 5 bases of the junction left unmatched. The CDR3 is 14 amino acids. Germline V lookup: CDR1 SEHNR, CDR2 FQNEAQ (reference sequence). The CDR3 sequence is CASSPGQGAGGYTF. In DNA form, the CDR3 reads TGTGCCAGCAGCCCGGGACAGGGGGCGGGTGGCTACACCTTC.

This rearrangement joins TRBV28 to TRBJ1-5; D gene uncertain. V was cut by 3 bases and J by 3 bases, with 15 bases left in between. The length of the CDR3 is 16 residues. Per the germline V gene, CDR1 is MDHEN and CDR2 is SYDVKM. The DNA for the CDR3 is TGTGCCAGCAGTTTTGAGGGCCATAGGTACAATCAGCCCCAGCATTTT. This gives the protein CASSFEGHRYNQPQHF.

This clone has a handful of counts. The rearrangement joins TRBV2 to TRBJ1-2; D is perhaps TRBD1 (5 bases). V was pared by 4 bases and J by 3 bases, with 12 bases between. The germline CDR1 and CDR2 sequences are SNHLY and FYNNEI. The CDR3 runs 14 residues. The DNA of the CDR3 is TGTGCCAGCAGTGTCCAGGGAGGTCACTATGGCTACACCTTC. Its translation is CASSVQGGHYGYTF.

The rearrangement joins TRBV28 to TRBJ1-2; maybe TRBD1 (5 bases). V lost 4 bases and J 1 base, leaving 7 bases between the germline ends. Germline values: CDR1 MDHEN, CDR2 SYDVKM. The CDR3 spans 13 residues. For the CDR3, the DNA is TGTGCCAGCAGTTCTCAGGGTAACTATGGCTACACCTTC. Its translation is CASSSQGNYGYTF.

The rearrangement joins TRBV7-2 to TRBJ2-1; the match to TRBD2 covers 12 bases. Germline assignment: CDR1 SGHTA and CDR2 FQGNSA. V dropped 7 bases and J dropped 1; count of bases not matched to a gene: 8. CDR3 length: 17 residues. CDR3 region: CASNSELAGGSYNEQFF. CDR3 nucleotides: TGTGCCAGCAACTCGGAACTAGCGGGAGGATCCTACAATGAGCAGTTCTTC. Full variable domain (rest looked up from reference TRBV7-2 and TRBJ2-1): GAGVSQSPSNKVTEKGKDVELRCDPISGHTALYWYRQSLGQGLEFLIYFQGNSAPDKSGLPSDRFSAERTGGSVSTLTIQRTQQEDSAVYLCASNSELAGGSYNEQFFGPGTRLTVL.